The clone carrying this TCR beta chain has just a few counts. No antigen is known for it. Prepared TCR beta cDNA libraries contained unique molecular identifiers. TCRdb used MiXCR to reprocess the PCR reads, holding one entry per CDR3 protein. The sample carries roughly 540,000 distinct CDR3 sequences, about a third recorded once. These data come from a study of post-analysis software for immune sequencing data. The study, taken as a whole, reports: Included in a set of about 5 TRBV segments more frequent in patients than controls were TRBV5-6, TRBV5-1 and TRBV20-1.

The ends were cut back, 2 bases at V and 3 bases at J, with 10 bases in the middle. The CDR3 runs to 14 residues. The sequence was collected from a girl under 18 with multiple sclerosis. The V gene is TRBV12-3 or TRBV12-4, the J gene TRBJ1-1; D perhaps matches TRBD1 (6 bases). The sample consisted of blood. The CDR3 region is CASSLQAGDTEAFF. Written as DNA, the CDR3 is TGTGCCAGCAGTTTACAGGCAGGGGACACTGAAGCTTTCTTT.